This T cell receptor beta chain was obtained from a study of T cells after somatic rescue of genetic block. Trimming took off 5 bases at V and 5 bases at J, with 0 bases between the two ends. The CDR3 length is 8 residues. The germline V gene encodes CDR1 DFQATT and CDR2 SNEGSKA (reference sequence). The data were produced by immunoSEQ multiplex PCR, yet TCRdb's version contains in-frame clones alone and is incomplete. The sample holds 45,000 to 70,000 clones, approximately 96% seen once. The V and J genes are TRBV20-1 and TRBJ1-2; the D is unclear. Source material: peripheral blood mononuclear cells (PBMCs). The receptor's source is a child less than two years old. As DNA, the CDR3 is TGCAGTGCTTATGGCTACACCTTC. Translation gives CSAYGYTF.